These T cell receptor beta chains were read from a single sample in a study of control samples from healthy donors and cancer patients. Clones were read by immunoSEQ multiplex PCR, and TCRdb kept only the in-frame ones, dropping some. The table has 90,000 or so clones, about 88% seen once; the top ten hold around 40%. The source material was PBMCs. All receptors come from a man aged 70-80 years with lung cancer. Each CDR3 is given with its conserved first and last residue. Clone size is given for some rows only: seen once, a few or many times, or a class if the clone is expanded.

TRBJ1-2 NA TRBV30 CAWRNRDGYTF
TRBJ2-3 once TRBV4-2 CASSPRGRTSDISTDTQYF
TRBJ2-2 medium-sized TRBV5-4 CASSLGSLAGGTGELFF
TRBJ1-1 NA TRBV27 CASSSGQGGTEAFF
TRBJ2-1 NA TRBV6-6 CASSPLGQGAQLSYNEQFF
TRBJ2-5 NA TRBV5-5 CASSLVFEGGALQETQYF
TRBJ1-3 NA TRBV5-1 CASSLDVGSGNTIYF
TRBJ2-1 NA TRBV10-1 CASSPRTRPYDEQFF
TRBJ1-6 NA TRBV10-3 CAIRAGQSNSPLHF
TRBJ2-2 NA TRBV11-2 CASRYRTANTGELFF
TRBJ1-2 NA TRBV4-1 CASSQESPGITYGYTF
TRBJ2-7 few TRBV7-9 CASSLSSSNYEQYF
TRBJ2-7 NA TRBV6-5 CASSSRTANSYEQYF
TRBJ1-3 NA TRBV15 CASQAGNTIYF
TRBJ2-3 NA TRBV4-2 CASSQIAGATDTQYF
TRBJ2-3 once TRBV23-1 CASSQSWRGGGADTQYF
TRBJ1-1 NA TRBV25-1 CASSEGGNTEAFF
TRBJ2-7 once TRBV27 CATSRGSSYEQYF
TRBJ1-6 NA TRBV27 CASSLSRSYNSPLHF
TRBJ1-5 NA TRBV15 CATSSEWGDGSNQPQHF
TRBJ1-1 NA TRBV5-6 CASSEITRTGAFF
TRBJ1-1 NA TRBV7-8 CASRPTTGEAFF
TRBJ2-4 few TRBV4-1 CASSQGGGMYIQYF
TRBJ2-7 NA TRBV7-9 CASSLETGTGPEQYF
TRBJ1-1 NA TRBV3-1/TRBV3-2 CASSRRIQGDTEAFF
TRBJ2-7 NA TRBV2 CASTLTSGNYEQYF
TRBJ2-3 NA TRBV9 CASSAPPLGTDTQYF